A selection of T cell receptor beta chains follows, all from one sample in a study of regulatory T cells in long-lasting Graves disease. One entry per CDR3 protein results from TCRdb running MiXCR on the multiplex PCR reads. The repertoire holds around 330,000 distinct CDR3 sequences, with 18% as singletons. Source: peripheral blood mononuclear cells (PBMCs), taken at new diagnosis, from a patient treated with antithyroid drugs. The origin of the receptors is a female donor with Graves disease. The CDR3 runs from the conserved cysteine through the conserved F or W. A D gene is named only where the DNA matches it firmly. Some rows mark clone size as missing; the rest say once, few, many or name a class of expanded clone.

V	size	D	J	DNA	CDR3
TRBV28	few	NA	TRBJ2-7	TGTGCCAGCACCCATGGGGGGGGGGCCTCCTACGAGCAGTACTTC	CASTHGGGASYEQYF
TRBV4-1	few	NA	TRBJ1-1	TGCGCCAGCAGCCAAGAGCCCACCATAGGACTGAACACTGAAGCTTTCTTT	CASSQEPTIGLNTEAFF
TRBV28	NA	NA	TRBJ1-1	TGTGCCAGCAGTTTAAGGAGTGAGAACACTGAAGCTTTCTTT	CASSLRSENTEAFF
TRBV7-9	many	NA	TRBJ2-3	TGTGCCAGCCGGTTCTCCCCCGGCACAGATACGCAGTATTTT	CASRFSPGTDTQYF
TRBV27	NA	NA	TRBJ1-5	TGTGCCAGCAGTTTATTGGGGGCGTCTTATCAGCCCCAGCATTTT	CASSLLGASYQPQHF
TRBV10-3	NA	NA	TRBJ1-1	TGTGCCATCAGTGAGTCGGACGGAGGGGGGAACACTGAAGCTTTCTTT	CAISESDGGGNTEAFF
TRBV2	many	NA	TRBJ2-5	TGTGCCAGCAGTGGCGGGCAGTACCAAGAGACCCAGTACTTC	CASSGGQYQETQYF
TRBV5-1	many	TRBD1	TRBJ2-3	TGCGCCAGCAGCTCGCGGACAGGGCGCACAGATACGCAGTATTTT	CASSSRTGRTDTQYF
TRBV12-3/TRBV12-4	many	NA	TRBJ1-4	TGTGCCAGCAGTTTAAGGTCCGGGGCCCGGGAAAAACTGTTTTTT	CASSLRSGAREKLFF
TRBV6-1	many	TRBD1	TRBJ1-4	TGTGCCTGCTTGCAGGGGGCCGTTAATGAAAAACTGTTTTTT	CACLQGAVNEKLFF
TRBV20-1	many	NA	TRBJ1-1	TGCAGTGCTAGAGACTCCACAGGGATTGAAGCTTTCTTT	CSARDSTGIEAFF
TRBV20-1	many	TRBD1	TRBJ1-1	TGCAGTGCTAGGAACGCAGGGGGTAACACTGAAGCTTTCTTT	CSARNAGGNTEAFF
TRBV20-1	many	TRBD2	TRBJ2-5	TGCAGTGCCCCACCCGGACTAGCGGGAGCCCAAGAGACCCAGTACTTC	CSAPPGLAGAQETQYF
TRBV6-2/TRBV6-3	NA	NA	TRBJ1-6	TGTGCCAGCAGCAAAAAAATTCCTTCACCCCTCCACTTT	CASSKKIPSPLHF
TRBV7-9	many	NA	TRBJ2-7	TGTGCCAGCAGCTCAGTAGCCTACGAGCAGTACTTC	CASSSVAYEQYF
TRBV27	many	TRBD1	TRBJ1-2	TGTGCCAGCAGTCGCGGACAGGGGAGCTACACCTTC	CASSRGQGSYTF
TRBV9	NA	NA	TRBJ2-7	TGTGCCAGCAGCGTAGGACTTCCCAACGAGCAGTACTTC	CASSVGLPNEQYF